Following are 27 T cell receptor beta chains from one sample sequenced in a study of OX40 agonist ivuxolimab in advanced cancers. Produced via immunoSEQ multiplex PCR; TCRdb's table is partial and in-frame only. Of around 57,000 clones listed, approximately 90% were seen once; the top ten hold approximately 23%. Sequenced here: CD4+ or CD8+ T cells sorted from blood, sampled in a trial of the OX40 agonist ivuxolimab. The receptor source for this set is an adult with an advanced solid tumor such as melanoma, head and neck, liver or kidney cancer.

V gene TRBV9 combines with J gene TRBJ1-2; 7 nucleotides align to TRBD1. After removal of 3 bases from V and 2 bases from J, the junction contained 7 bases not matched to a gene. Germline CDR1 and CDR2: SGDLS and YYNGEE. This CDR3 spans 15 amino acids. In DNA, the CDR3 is TGTGCCAGCAGCGAGGGGGACAGCGAAAACTATGGCTACACCTTC. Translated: CASSEGDSENYGYTF.

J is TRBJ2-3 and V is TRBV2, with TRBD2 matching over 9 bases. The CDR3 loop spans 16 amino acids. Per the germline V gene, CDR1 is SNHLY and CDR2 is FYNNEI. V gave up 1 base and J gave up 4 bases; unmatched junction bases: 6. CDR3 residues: CASSEVASGNADTQYF. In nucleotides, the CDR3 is TGTGCCAGCAGTGAAGTCGCTAGCGGGAACGCAGATACGCAGTATTTT.

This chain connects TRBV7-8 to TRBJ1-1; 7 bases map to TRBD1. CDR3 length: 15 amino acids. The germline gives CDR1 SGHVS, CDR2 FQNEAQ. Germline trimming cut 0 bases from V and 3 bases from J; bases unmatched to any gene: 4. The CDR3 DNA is TGTGCCAGCAGCTTAGCAGCAGGGGGGGACACTGAAGCTTTCTTT. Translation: CASSLAAGGDTEAFF.

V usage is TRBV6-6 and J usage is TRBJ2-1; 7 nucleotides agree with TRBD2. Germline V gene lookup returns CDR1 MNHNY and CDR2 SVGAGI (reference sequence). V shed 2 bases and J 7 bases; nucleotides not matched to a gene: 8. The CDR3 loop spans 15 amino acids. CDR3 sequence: CASSYGGRAQNEQFF. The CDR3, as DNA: TGTGCCAGCAGTTACGGGGGGAGGGCCCAAAATGAGCAGTTCTTC.

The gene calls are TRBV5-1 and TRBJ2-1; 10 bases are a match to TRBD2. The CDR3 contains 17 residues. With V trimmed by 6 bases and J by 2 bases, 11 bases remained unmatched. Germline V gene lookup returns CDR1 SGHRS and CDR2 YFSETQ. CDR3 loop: CASKGLAGDIAYNEQFF. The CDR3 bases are TGCGCCAGCAAAGGGCTAGCGGGAGACATCGCCTACAATGAGCAGTTCTTC.

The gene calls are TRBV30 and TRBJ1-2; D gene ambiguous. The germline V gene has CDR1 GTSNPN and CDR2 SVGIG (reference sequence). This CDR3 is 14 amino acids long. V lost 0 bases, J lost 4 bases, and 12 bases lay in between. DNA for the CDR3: TGTGCCTGGAGTGTAGGGCGGACGTCCTATGGCTACACCTTC. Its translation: CAWSVGRTSYGYTF. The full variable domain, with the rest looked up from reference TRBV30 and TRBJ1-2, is SQTIHQWPATLVQPVGSPLSLECTVEGTSNPNLYWYRQAAGRGLQLLFYSVGIGQISSEVPQNLSASRPQDRQFILSSKKLLLSDSGFYLCAWSVGRTSYGYTFGSGTRLTVV.

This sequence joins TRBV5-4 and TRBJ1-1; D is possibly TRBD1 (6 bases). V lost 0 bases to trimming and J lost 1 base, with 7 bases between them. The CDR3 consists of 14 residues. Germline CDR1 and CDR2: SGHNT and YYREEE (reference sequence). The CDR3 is CASSLGGGNTEAFF. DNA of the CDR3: TGTGCCAGCAGCTTGGGAGGGGGGAACACTGAAGCTTTCTTT.

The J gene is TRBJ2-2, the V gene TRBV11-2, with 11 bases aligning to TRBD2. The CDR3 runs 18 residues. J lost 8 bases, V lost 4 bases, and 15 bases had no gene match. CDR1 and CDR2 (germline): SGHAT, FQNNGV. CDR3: CASSSLKTSGAPRGELFF. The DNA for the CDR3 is TGTGCCAGCAGCTCTCTCAAGACTAGCGGGGCCCCGAGGGGGGAGCTGTTTTTT.

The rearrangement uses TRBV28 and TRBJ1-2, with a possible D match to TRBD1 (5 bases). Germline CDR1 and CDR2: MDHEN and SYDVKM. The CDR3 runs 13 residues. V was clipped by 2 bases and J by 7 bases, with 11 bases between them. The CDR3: CASSLRRASGYTF. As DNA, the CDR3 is TGTGCCAGCAGTTTACGCAGGGCCAGTGGCTACACCTTC.

The CDR3 nucleotides read TGCGCCAGCAGCCAACCCGGCAGGGGAAGTCAGCCCCAGCATTTT. Translating gives CASSQPGRGSQPQHF. This chain uses TRBV4-1 with TRBJ1-5, with D possibly matching TRBD1 (6 bases). The CDR3 extends over 15 amino acids. V was pared by 2 bases and J by 6 bases, with 14 bases between. Germline V gene data show CDR1 as MGHRA and CDR2 as YSYEKL.

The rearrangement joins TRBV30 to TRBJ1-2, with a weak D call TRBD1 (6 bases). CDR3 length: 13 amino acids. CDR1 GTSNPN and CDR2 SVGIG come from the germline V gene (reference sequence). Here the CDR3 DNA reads TGTGCTGTAAGGCAGGGGATCGGCTATGGCTACACCTTC. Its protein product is CAVRQGIGYGYTF.

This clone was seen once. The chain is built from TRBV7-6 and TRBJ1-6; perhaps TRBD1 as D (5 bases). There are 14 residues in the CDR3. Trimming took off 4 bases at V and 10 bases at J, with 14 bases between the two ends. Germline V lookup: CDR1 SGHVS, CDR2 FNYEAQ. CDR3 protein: CASSSPGRGSPLHF. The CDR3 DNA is TGTGCCAGCAGCTCTCCGGGCCGGGGCTCACCCCTCCACTTT.

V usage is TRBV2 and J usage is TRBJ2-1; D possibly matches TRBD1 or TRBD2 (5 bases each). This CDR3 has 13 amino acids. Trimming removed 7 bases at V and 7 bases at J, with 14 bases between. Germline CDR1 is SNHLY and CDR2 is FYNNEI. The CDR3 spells CASILTEGNEQFF. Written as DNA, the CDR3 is TGTGCCAGCATCCTAACCGAGGGGAATGAGCAGTTCTTC. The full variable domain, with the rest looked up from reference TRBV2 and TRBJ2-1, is EPEVTQTPSHQVTQMGQEVILRCVPISNHLYFYWYRQILGQKVEFLVSFYNNEISEKSEIFDDQFSVERPDGSNFTLKIRSTKLEDSAMYFCASILTEGNEQFFGPGTRLTVL.

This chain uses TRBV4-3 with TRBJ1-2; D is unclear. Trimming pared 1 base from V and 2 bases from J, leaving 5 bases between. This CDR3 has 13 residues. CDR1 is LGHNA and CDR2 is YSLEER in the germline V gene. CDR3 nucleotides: TGCGCCAGCAGCCAAGTTGGGAACTATGGCTACACCTTC. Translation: CASSQVGNYGYTF.

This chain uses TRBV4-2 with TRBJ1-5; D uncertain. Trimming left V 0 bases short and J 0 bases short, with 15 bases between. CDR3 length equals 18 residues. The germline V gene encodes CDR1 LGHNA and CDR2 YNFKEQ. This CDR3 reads CASSQDTLRDYSNQPQHF. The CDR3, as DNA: TGTGCCAGCAGCCAAGACACCCTTCGGGATTATAGCAATCAGCCCCAGCATTTT.

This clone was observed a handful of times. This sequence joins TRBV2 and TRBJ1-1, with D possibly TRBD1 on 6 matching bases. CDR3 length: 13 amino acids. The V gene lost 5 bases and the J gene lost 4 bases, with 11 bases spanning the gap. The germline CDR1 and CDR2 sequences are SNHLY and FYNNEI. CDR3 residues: CASSPRGGTEAFF. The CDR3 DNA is TGTGCCAGCAGTCCCCGAGGGGGCACTGAAGCTTTCTTT.

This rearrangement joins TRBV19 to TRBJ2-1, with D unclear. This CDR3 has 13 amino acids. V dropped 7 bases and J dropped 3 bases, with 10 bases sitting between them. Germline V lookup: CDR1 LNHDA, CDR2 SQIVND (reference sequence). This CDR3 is CASTERDYNEQFF. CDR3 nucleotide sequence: TGTGCCAGTACTGAACGAGACTACAATGAGCAGTTCTTC.

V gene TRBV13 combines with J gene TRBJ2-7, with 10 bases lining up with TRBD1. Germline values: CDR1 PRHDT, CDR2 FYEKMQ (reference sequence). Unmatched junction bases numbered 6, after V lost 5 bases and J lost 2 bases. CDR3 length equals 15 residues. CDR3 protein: CASSAPGTGAYEQYF. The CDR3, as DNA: TGTGCCAGCAGCGCTCCAGGGACAGGGGCCTACGAGCAGTACTTC.

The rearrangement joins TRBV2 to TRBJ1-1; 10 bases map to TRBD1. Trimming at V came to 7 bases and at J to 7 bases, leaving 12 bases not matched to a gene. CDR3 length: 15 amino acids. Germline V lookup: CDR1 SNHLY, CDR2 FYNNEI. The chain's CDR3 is CASIPTGGVYGEAFF. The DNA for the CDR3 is TGTGCCAGCATCCCGACAGGGGGCGTTTATGGTGAAGCTTTCTTT. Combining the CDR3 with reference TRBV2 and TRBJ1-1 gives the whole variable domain EPEVTQTPSHQVTQMGQEVILRCVPISNHLYFYWYRQILGQKVEFLVSFYNNEISEKSEIFDDQFSVERPDGSNFTLKIRSTKLEDSAMYFCASIPTGGVYGEAFFGQGTRLTVV.

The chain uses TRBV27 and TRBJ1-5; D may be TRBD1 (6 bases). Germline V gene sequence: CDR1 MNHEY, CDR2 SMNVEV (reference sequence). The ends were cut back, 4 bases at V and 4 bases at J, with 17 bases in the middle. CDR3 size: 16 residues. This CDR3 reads CASSSSSGERNQPQHF. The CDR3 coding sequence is TGTGCCAGCAGTTCCTCCTCAGGGGAGAGAAATCAGCCCCAGCATTTT.

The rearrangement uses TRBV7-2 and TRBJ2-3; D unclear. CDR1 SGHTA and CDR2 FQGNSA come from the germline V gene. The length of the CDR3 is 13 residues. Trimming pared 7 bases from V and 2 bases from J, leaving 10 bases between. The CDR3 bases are TGTGCCAGCATTAAAATCGCCACAGATACGCAGTATTTT. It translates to CASIKIATDTQYF. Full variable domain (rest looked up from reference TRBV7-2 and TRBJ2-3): GAGVSQSPSNKVTEKGKDVELRCDPISGHTALYWYRQSLGQGLEFLIYFQGNSAPDKSGLPSDRFSAERTGGSVSTLTIQRTQQEDSAVYLCASIKIATDTQYFGPGTRLTVL.

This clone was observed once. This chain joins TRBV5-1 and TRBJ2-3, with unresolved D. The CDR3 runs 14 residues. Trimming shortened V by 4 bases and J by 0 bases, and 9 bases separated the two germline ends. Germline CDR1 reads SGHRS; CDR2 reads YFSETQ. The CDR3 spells CASSTPSSTDTQYF. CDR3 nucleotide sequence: TGCGCCAGCAGCACACCCTCTAGCACAGATACGCAGTATTTT.

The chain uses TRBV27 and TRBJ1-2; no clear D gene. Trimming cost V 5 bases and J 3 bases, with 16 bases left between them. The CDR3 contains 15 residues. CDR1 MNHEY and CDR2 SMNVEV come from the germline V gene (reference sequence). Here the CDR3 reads CASSPLRGWDYGYTF. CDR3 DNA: TGTGCCAGCAGTCCTCTTAGAGGGTGGGACTATGGCTACACCTTC.

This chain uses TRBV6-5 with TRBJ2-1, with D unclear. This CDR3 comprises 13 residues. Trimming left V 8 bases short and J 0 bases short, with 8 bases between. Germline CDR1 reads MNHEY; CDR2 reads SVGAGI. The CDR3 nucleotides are TGTGCCAGCGCGATCGGCTCCTACAATGAGCAGTTCTTC. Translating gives CASAIGSYNEQFF.

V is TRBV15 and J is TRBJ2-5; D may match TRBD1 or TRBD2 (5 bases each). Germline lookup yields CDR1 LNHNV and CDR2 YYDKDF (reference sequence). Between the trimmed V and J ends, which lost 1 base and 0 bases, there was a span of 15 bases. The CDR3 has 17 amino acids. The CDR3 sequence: CATSRGGRGTDQETQYF. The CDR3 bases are TGTGCCACCAGCAGAGGGGGTAGAGGGACCGACCAAGAGACCCAGTACTTC. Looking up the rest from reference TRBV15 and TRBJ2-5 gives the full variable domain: DAMVIQNPRYQVTQFGKPVTLSCSQTLNHNVMYWYQQKSSQAPKLLFHYYDKDFNNEADTPDNFQSRRPNTSFCFLDIRSPGLGDTAMYLCATSRGGRGTDQETQYFGPGTRLLVL.

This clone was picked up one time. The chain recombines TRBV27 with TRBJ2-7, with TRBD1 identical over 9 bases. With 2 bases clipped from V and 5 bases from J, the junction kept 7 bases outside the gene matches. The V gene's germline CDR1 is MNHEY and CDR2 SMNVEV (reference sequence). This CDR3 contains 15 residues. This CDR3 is CASSLRPGQGHEQYV. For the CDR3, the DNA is TGTGCCAGCAGTTTACGCCCGGGACAGGGCCACGAGCAGTACGTC.

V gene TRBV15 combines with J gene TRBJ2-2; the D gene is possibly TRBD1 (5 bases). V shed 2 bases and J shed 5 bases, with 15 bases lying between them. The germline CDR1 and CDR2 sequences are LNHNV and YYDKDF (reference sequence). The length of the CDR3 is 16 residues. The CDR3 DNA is TGTGCCACCAGCAGACCCAGGGAAGGGGTTACCGGGGAGCTGTTTTTT. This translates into CATSRPREGVTGELFF.